The 14 T cell receptor beta chains below come from one sample, sequenced in a study of naive and memory T cell subsets. Two oligonucleotides, mixed equimolar, formed the beta constant-region primer covering TRBC1 and TRBC2. TCRdb re-derived calls from the UMI-ligation and nested PCR reads in MiXCR, one entry per CDR3 protein. Of around 160,000 distinct CDR3 sequences listed, over 15% are singletons. Sequencing input: naive CD4+ T cells from blood. These receptors were collected from a human donor in good health.

This chain connects TRBV19 to TRBJ2-7; 7 bases agree with TRBD2. This CDR3 has 15 amino acids. J was trimmed by 2 bases and V by 6 bases; bases with no gene match: 10. Germline V gene data show CDR1 as LNHDA and CDR2 as SQIVND (reference sequence). The CDR3 spells CASRSPGLKTYEQYF. CDR3 coding DNA: TGTGCCAGTAGAAGTCCGGGACTAAAGACCTACGAGCAGTACTTC.

The chain couples TRBV27 to TRBJ2-5; unclear D gene. CDR1 MNHEY and CDR2 SMNVEV come from the germline V gene (reference sequence). Trimming left V 3 bases short and J 1 base short, with 9 bases between. The CDR3 covers 14 residues. The DNA for the CDR3 is TGTGCCAGCAGTTTCAGAGCTCTCCAAGAGACCCAGTACTTC. Translated: CASSFRALQETQYF.

This clonotype was observed a handful of times. The chain employs TRBV28 and TRBJ1-4; 7 bases fit TRBD1. The germline V gene has CDR1 MDHEN and CDR2 SYDVKM. CDR3 length: 13 residues. V shed 9 bases, J shed 6 bases, and the junction held 7 bases outside the gene matches. The CDR3 DNA sequence: TGTGCCAGTTCCGGGACAGCCGATGAAAAACTGTTTTTT. This gives the protein CASSGTADEKLFF.

The chain has TRBV4-1 and TRBJ2-7; 9 nucleotides line up with TRBD1. Germline V gives CDR1 MGHRA, CDR2 YSYEKL. The length of the CDR3 is 15 residues. Trimming took 4 bases from V and 0 from J; bases not matched to a gene: 4. Here the CDR3 DNA reads TGCGCCAGCAGCCGGGGACAGGGTACCTCCTACGAGCAGTACTTC. As protein: CASSRGQGTSYEQYF.

The CDR3 is CSVTGGENTEAFF. The CDR3 region has the DNA TGCAGCGTAACAGGGGGGGAGAACACTGAAGCTTTCTTT. This chain links TRBV29-1 with TRBJ1-1, with 8 bases that match TRBD1. This CDR3 is 13 amino acids long. After removal of 6 bases from V and 1 base from J, the junction contained 4 bases not matched to a gene. The germline V gene has CDR1 SQVTM and CDR2 ANQGSEA. Using reference TRBV29-1 and TRBJ1-1 for the parts outside the CDR3, the full variable domain is SAVISQKPSRDICQRGTSLTIQCQVDSQVTMMFWYRQQPGQSLTLIATANQGSEATYESGFVIDKFPISRPNLTFSTLTVSNMSPEDSSIYLCSVTGGENTEAFFGQGTRLTVV.

This clonotype was seen only a few times. V and J are TRBV7-2 and TRBJ2-4, with 13 bases lining up with TRBD2. Germline CDR1 is SGHTA and CDR2 is FQGNSA. Unmatched junction bases numbered 7, after V lost 5 bases and J lost 0 bases. The length of the CDR3 is 18 residues. The CDR3 bases are TGTGCCAGCAGCCCGAGGACTAGCGGGGGACGAGCCAAAAACATTCAGTACTTC. As protein: CASSPRTSGGRAKNIQYF.

This clonotype has just a few counts. The chain uses TRBV10-2 and TRBJ2-1; 8 bases map to TRBD2. In germline, CDR1 is WSHSY, CDR2 SAAADI. This CDR3 comprises 13 residues. The V gene end was trimmed by 6 bases and the J gene end by 10 bases; junction bases not matched to a gene: 8. The CDR3 DNA follows: TGCGCCAGCAGAACTAGCGGTACCCTGGAGCAGTTCTTC. Translated: CASRTSGTLEQFF.

In this sample, this clonotype turned up many times. The V and J genes are TRBV29-1 and TRBJ2-3; D is unclear. The CDR3 spans 17 residues. Trimming pared 3 bases from V and 3 bases from J, leaving 22 bases between. The germline CDR1 and CDR2 sequences are SQVTM and ANQGSEA. For the CDR3, the DNA is TGCAGCGTTGAGATTCGGAGCGTCAACCCTGGGACAGATACGCAGTATTTT. Translating gives CSVEIRSVNPGTDTQYF.

This clonotype was observed a few times. The chain uses TRBV12-3 or TRBV12-4 and TRBJ1-6; 11 bases match TRBD1. There are 16 residues in the CDR3. The junction had 5 bases not matched to a gene; V was cut back by 5 bases and J by 5 bases. CDR3 in amino acids: CASSAGTGGNNSPLHF. In DNA, the CDR3 is TGTGCCAGCAGTGCTGGGACAGGGGGGAATAATTCACCCCTCCACTTT.

This chain joins TRBV29-1 and TRBJ2-1; D remains ambiguous. From germline, CDR1 is SQVTM and CDR2 ANQGSEA. This CDR3 region has 12 residues. Trimming took off 6 bases at V and 4 bases at J, with 10 bases between the two ends. The DNA of the CDR3 is TGCAGCGTGGGTACTGGGTACAATGAGCAGTTCTTC. Its protein product is CSVGTGYNEQFF.

The chain has TRBV2 and TRBJ2-1; TRBD2 aligns across 9 bases. V dropped 2 bases and J dropped 11; count of bases not matched to a gene: 7. The CDR3 is 14 amino acids. The germline V gene encodes CDR1 SNHLY and CDR2 FYNNEI. CDR3: CASSERTSDIKQFF. CDR3 bases: TGTGCCAGCAGTGAAAGGACTAGCGATATAAAGCAGTTCTTC.

This chain joins TRBV12-3 or TRBV12-4 and TRBJ1-1; D unresolved. With 2 bases removed from V and 2 bases from J, the gap between germline ends came to 3 bases. CDR3 length: 12 residues. DNA for the CDR3: TGTGCCAGCAGTTTATTTAACACTGAAGCTTTCTTT. Its translation is CASSLFNTEAFF.

The chain links TRBV12-3 or TRBV12-4 to TRBJ2-7, with D possibly being TRBD1 (6 bases). V dropped 2 bases and J dropped 2 bases, with 10 bases sitting between them. The CDR3 totals 14 residues. The CDR3 nucleotides are TGTGCCAGCAGTTTAAGGGGGAAAACCTACGAGCAGTACTTC. Protein product: CASSLRGKTYEQYF.

V is TRBV4-2 and J is TRBJ1-4; 9 bases map to TRBD1. The CDR3 consists of 15 residues. V lost 1 base, J lost 6 bases, and 3 bases stayed unmatched. Germline CDR1 LGHNA, CDR2 YNFKEQ. The CDR3 DNA reads as TGTGCCAGCAGCCAAGCGGGACAGGGTTATGAAAAACTGTTTTTT. It translates to CASSQAGQGYEKLFF.